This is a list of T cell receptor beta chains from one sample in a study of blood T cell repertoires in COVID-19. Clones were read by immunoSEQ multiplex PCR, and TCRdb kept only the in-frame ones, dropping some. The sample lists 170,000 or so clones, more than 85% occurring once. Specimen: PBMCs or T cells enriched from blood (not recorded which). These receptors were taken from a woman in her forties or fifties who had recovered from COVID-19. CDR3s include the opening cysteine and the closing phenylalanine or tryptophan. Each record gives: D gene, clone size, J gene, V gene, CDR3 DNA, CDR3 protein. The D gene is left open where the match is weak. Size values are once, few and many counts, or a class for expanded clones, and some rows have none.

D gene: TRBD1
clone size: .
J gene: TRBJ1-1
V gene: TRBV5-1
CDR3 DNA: TGCGCCAGCAGCTTGGCCCTGACAGGGGGATTTGGGAACACTGAAGCTTTCTTT
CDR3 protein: CASSLALTGGFGNTEAFF

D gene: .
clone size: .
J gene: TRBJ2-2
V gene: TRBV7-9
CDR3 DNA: TGTGCCAGCAGCTTTGAGACCGGGGAGCTGTTTTTT
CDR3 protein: CASSFETGELFF

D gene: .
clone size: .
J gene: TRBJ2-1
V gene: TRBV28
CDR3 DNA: TGTGCCAGCAGACCTTCGGGGCTAGCGATCGGGCTTGAGCAGTTCTTC
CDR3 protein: CASRPSGLAIGLEQFF

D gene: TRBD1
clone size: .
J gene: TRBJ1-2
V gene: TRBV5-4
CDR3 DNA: TGTGCCAGCAGCTTCCCGGACAGGGAATCTCGCGGCTACACCTTC
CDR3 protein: CASSFPDRESRGYTF

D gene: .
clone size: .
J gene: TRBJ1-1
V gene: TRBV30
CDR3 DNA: TGTGCCTGGAGTGTACGGGGGGCTTTTATAAACACTGAAGCTTTCTTT
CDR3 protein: CAWSVRGAFINTEAFF

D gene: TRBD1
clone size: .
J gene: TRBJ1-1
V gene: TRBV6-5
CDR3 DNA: TGTGCCAGCAGGAGGGACAGGAACACTGAAGCTTTCTTT
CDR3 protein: CASRRDRNTEAFF

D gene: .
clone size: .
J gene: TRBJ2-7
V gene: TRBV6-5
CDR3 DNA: TGTGCCAGCAGTTACCTCTTCGGGTCCTACGAGCAGTACTTC
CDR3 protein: CASSYLFGSYEQYF

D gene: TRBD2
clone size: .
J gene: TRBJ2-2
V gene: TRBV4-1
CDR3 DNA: TGCGCCAGCACCCTCCAGCCCGGGACTAGCGGGGCCGGGGAGCTGTTTTTT
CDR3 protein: CASTLQPGTSGAGELFF

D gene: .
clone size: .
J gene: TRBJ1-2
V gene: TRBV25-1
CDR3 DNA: TGTGCCAGCAGTGAATACGCGGTGGCTTACTCCCCCTATGGCTACACCTTC
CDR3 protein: CASSEYAVAYSPYGYTF

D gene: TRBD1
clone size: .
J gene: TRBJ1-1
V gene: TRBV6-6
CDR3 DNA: TGTGCCAGCAGTCCGAGGTGGACAGGGGGGACCATGAACACTGAAGCTTTCTTT
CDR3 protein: CASSPRWTGGTMNTEAFF

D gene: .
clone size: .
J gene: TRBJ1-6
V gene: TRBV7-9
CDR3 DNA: TGTGCCAGCAGCCCCGTAAGGGGCGCGATCTCACCCCTCCACTTT
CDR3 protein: CASSPVRGAISPLHF

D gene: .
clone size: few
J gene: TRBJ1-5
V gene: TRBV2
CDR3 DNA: TGTGCCAGCAGTGGACAGTATAGCAATCAGCCCCAGCATTTT
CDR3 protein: CASSGQYSNQPQHF

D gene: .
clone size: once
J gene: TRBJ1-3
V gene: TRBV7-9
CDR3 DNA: TGTGCCAGCAGCGACCAACGGACAGCAGGAAACACCATATATTTT
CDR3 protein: CASSDQRTAGNTIYF

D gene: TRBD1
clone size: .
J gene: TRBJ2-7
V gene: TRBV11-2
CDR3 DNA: TGTGCCAGCAGCTGGACAGGGGGCAACGAGCAGTACTTC
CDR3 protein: CASSWTGGNEQYF

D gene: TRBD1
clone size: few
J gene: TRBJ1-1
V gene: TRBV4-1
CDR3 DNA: TGCGCCAGCAGCCCAGGGGGACAGCCCACTGAAGCTTTCTTT
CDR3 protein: CASSPGGQPTEAFF

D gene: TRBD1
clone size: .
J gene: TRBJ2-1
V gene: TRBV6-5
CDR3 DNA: TGTGCCAGCAGAGCAGGGGGCGCGGGTCTCAATGAGCAGTTCTTC
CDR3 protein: CASRAGGAGLNEQFF

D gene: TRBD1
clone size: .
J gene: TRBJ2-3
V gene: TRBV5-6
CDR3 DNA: TGTGCCAGCAGCTTGACGACAGGGGGCGCCGCAGATACGCAGTATTTT
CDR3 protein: CASSLTTGGAADTQYF

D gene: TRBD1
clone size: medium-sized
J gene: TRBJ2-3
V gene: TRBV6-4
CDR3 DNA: TGTGCCAGCAGTGACTCGACAGGGTCCACAGATACGCAGTATTTT
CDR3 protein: CASSDSTGSTDTQYF

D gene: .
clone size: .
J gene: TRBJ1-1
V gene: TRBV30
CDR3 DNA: TGTGCCTGGAGGTGGGGCGAAACTGAAGCTTTCTTT
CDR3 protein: CAWRWGETEAFF

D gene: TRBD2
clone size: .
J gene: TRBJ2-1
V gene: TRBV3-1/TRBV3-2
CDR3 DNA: TGTGCCAGCAGCCAATGGGGTGCGGGAGGGGTCGGTGAGCAGTTCTTC
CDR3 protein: CASSQWGAGGVGEQFF

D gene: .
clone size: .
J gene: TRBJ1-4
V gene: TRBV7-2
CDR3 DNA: TGTGCCAGCAGCCCCGGGGAGGGATCGAGCGAAAAACTGTTTTTT
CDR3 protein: CASSPGEGSSEKLFF

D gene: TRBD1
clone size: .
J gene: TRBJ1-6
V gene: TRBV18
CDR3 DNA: TGTGCCAGCTCACCGGACAGGAAGAATTCACCCCTCCACTTT
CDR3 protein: CASSPDRKNSPLHF

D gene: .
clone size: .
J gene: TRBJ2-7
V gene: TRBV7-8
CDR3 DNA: TGTGCCAGCAGCTTAATCGCCTACGAGCAGTACTTC
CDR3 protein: CASSLIAYEQYF

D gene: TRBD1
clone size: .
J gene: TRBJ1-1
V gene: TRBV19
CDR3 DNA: TGTGCCAGTAGCACCCCACCTCGACAGGGAGTCCCTGAAGCTTTCTTT
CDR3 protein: CASSTPPRQGVPEAFF

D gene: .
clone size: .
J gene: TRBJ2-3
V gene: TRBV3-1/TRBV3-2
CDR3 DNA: TGTGCCAGCAGCTCCCAGCGGGATACGCAGTATTTT
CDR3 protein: CASSSQRDTQYF

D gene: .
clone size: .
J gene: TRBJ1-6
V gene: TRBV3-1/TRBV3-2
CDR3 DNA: TGTGCCAGCAGCCAAGGTGTCAGACAGGAAAATTCACCCCTCCACTTT
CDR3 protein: CASSQGVRQENSPLHF

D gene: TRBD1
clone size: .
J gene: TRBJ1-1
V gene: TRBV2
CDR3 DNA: TGTGCCAGCAGGTCCACAGGGGGGAACACTGAAGCTTTCTTT
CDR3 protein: CASRSTGGNTEAFF

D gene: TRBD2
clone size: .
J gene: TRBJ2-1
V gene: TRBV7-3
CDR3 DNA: TGTGCCAGCAGCACACCCGGGACTAGGGACTACAATGAGCAGTTCTTC
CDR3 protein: CASSTPGTRDYNEQFF

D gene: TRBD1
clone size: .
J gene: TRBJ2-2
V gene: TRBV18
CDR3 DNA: TGTGCCAGCTCACCCCCAATACAGGGGCCAAACACCGGGGAGCTGTTTTTT
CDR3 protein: CASSPPIQGPNTGELFF

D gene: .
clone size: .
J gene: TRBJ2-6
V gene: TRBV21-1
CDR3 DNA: TGTGCCAGTAAAGGACTAGCGGGCCACTCTGGGGCCAACGTCCTGACTTTC
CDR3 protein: CASKGLAGHSGANVLTF

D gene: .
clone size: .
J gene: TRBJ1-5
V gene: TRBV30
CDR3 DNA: TGTGCCTGGAGGATGGAGGGGAATCAGCCCCAGCATTTT
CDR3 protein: CAWRMEGNQPQHF

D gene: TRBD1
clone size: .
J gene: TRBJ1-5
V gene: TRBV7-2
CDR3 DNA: TGTGCCAGCAGCTTAACCGGACAGGGCGTTCAGCCCCAGCATTTT
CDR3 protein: CASSLTGQGVQPQHF

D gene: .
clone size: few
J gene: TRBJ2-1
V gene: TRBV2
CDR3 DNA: TGTGCCAGCAGTGAATCGATGGCTGAGCAGTTCTTC
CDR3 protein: CASSESMAEQFF

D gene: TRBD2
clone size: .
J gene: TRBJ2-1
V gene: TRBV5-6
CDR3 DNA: TGTGCCAGCAGCACTACTGGGGCTAGCGGGAGACGGGATGAGCAGTTCTTC
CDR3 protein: CASSTTGASGRRDEQFF

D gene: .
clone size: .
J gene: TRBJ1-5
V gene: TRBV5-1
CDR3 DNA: TGCGCCAGCCGCCCGACAGGTACGGGGAATCAGCCCCAGCATTTT
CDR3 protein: CASRPTGTGNQPQHF

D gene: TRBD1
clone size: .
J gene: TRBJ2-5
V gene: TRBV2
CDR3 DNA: TGTGCCAGCAGCCGAGACAGGGGGACCCAAGAGACCCAGTACTTC
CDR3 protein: CASSRDRGTQETQYF

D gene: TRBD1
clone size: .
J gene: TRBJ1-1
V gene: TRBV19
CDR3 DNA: TGTGCCAGTAGTATTCCCCGTGCGACAGGGGAAGGCACTGAAGCTTTCTTT
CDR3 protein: CASSIPRATGEGTEAFF

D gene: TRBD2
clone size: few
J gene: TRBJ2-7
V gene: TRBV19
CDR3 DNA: TGTGCCAGTAGTGTTACTAGCGGGAGTTTCCCCGAGCAGTACTTC
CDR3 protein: CASSVTSGSFPEQYF

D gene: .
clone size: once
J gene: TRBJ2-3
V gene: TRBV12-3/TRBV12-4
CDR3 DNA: TGTGCCAGCAGTTTAAGGGGGACAGATACGCAGTATTTT
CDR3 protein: CASSLRGTDTQYF

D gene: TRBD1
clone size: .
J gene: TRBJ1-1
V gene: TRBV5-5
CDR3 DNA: TGTGCCAGCAGCCGACAGGGCAACACTGAAGCTTTCTTT
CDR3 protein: CASSRQGNTEAFF

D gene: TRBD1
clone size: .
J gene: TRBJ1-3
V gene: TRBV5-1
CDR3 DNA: TGCGCCAGCAGCTTGCAGACAGGGGGAAACACCATATATTTT
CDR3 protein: CASSLQTGGNTIYF

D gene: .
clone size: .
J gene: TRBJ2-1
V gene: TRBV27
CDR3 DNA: TGTGCCAGCAGTTCCTTGAGCTCCTACAATGAGCAGTTCTTC
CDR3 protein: CASSSLSSYNEQFF

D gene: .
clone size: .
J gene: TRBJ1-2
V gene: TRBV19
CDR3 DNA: TGTGCCAGTAGTACAGGGCGTTTAGATGGCTACACCTTC
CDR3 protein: CASSTGRLDGYTF

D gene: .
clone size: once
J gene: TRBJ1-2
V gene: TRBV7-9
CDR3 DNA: TGTGCCAGCAGCTCCCTGGGAGGGACCTACGTCAACTATGGCTACACCTTC
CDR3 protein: CASSSLGGTYVNYGYTF

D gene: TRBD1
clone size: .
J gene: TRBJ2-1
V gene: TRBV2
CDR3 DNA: TGTGCCAGCGACAGGGGGCTGGGTGAGCAGTTCTTC
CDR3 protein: CASDRGLGEQFF

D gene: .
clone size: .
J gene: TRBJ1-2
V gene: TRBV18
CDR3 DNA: TGTGCCAGCTCACCAACCGACAGGTCCCAATATGGCTACACCTTC
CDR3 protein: CASSPTDRSQYGYTF

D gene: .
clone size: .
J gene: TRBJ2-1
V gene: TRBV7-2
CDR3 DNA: TGTGCCAGCAGCGGAGGCGCCCCCAAGCAGTTCTTC
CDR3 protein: CASSGGAPKQFF

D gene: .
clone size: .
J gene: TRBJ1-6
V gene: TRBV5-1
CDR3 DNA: TGCGCCAGCAGCTTGGTGGGGGACTCTTCCCCCCTCCACTTT
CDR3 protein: CASSLVGDSSPLHF

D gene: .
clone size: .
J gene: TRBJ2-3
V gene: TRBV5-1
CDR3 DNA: TGCGCCAGCAGCTTGGATAAGGGGCGAGGCACAGATACGCAGTATTTT
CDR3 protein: CASSLDKGRGTDTQYF

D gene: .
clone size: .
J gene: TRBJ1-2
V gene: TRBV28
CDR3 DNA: TGTGCCAGCAGTCCTAAACTGAATCGGTACTATGGCTACACCTTC
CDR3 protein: CASSPKLNRYYGYTF

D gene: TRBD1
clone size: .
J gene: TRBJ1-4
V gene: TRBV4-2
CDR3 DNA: TGTGCCAGCAGCCAGGACCTCATCCGGGACAGCGATGAAAAACTGTTTTTT
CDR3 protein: CASSQDLIRDSDEKLFF

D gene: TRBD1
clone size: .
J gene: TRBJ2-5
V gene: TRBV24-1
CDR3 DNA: TGTGCCACCAGTGACCGAAACAGGGGGCCGGGAGGTGAGACCCAGTACTTC
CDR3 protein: CATSDRNRGPGGETQYF

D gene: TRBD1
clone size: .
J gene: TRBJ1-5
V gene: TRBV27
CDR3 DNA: TGTGCCAGCGCACAGGGGCTCTATAGCAATCAGCCCCAGCATTTT
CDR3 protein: CASAQGLYSNQPQHF

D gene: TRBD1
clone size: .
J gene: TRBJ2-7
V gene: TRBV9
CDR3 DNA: TGTGCCAGCAGCGTGGCAGGGGGTCCCCCTTCCTACGAGCAGTACTTC
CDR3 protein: CASSVAGGPPSYEQYF

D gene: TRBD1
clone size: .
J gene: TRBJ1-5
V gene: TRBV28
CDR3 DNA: TGTGCCAGCAGTTTTTCCGGGACAGGGAATCAGCCCCAGCATTTT
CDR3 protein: CASSFSGTGNQPQHF

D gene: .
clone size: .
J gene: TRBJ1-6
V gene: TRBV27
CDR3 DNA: TGTGCCAGCAGGGGGCAGGGTAATTCACCCCTCCACTTT
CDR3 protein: CASRGQGNSPLHF

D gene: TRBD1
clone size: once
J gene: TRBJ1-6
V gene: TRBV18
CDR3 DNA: TGTGCCAGCTCACCTCAACCCGGACAGGCCAACTCCTATAATTCACCCCTCCACTTT
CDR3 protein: CASSPQPGQANSYNSPLHF

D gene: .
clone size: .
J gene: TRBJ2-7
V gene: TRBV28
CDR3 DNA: TGTGCCAGCAACGGGCAGGGGGGATCCTACGAGCAGTACTTC
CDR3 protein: CASNGQGGSYEQYF

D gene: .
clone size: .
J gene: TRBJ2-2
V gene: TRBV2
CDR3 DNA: TGTGCCAGCAGTGAAGTGAAAAGCAACACCGGGGAGCTGTTTTTT
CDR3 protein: CASSEVKSNTGELFF